A selection of T cell receptor beta chains follows, all from one sample in a study of blood T cell repertoires in COVID-19. Only in-frame clones appear in the TCRdb table, and some are missing; sequencing was by immunoSEQ multiplex PCR. In the table there are over 150,000 clones, more than 70% of which are singletons. The sequenced material came from peripheral blood. These receptors originate from a man between 45 and 60 years old with COVID-19, enrolled during active disease. Both conserved end residues are part of each CDR3. A D gene is named only where the DNA matches it firmly. Clone sizes are given selectively: once, few, many, or a class where the clone is expanded.

d_gene,v_gene,abundance,j_gene,CDR3aa,CDR3nt
NA,TRBV30,once,TRBJ2-1,CAWSVISASEQFF,TGTGCCTGGAGTGTTATTAGTGCATCTGAGCAGTTCTTC
NA,TRBV11-2,NA,TRBJ2-2,CASRQDRWAGELFF,TGTGCCAGCAGACAGGACAGATGGGCCGGGGAGCTGTTTTTT
TRBD1,TRBV4-3,NA,TRBJ1-2,CASSQESRGDYGYTF,TGCGCCAGCAGCCAAGAGTCCAGGGGGGACTATGGCTACACCTTC
TRBD1,TRBV6-6,NA,TRBJ2-7,CASSEGQGRYEQYF,TGTGCCAGCAGCGAGGGACAGGGACGGTACGAGCAGTACTTC
TRBD1,TRBV12-3/TRBV12-4,NA,TRBJ1-2,CASSSTGVYGYTF,TGTGCCAGCAGTTCCACAGGGGTCTATGGCTACACCTTC
TRBD2,TRBV7-9,NA,TRBJ2-3,CASSYYTSSGGDTQYF,TGTGCCAGCAGCTACTACACATCCAGCGGGGGAGATACGCAGTATTTT
NA,TRBV5-5,NA,TRBJ2-7,CASSLEARSYEQYF,TGTGCCAGCAGCTTGGAGGCCAGGTCCTACGAGCAGTACTTC
NA,TRBV28,NA,TRBJ2-7,CASRESIYYEQYF,TGTGCCAGCAGGGAGTCCATCTACTACGAGCAGTACTTC
NA,TRBV20-1,few,TRBJ2-7,CSAGSSYEQYF,TGCAGTGCTGGGAGTTCCTACGAGCAGTACTTC
NA,TRBV18,NA,TRBJ1-6,CASSPAGFRGLRNSPLHF,TGTGCCAGCTCACCCGCGGGGTTTCGGGGCCTGAGGAATTCACCCCTCCACTTT
NA,TRBV7-7,NA,TRBJ2-5,CASSFASDETQYF,TGTGCCAGCAGCTTTGCGAGCGATGAGACCCAGTACTTC
TRBD1,TRBV10-3,NA,TRBJ2-5,CAISDFTGGGETQYF,TGTGCCATCAGTGATTTTACAGGGGGTGGCGAGACCCAGTACTTC
NA,TRBV19,NA,TRBJ2-3,CASSTPGGITDTQYF,TGTGCCAGTAGTACCCCCGGAGGGATCACAGATACGCAGTATTTT
TRBD1,TRBV2,NA,TRBJ1-3,CASSFYRGNSGNTIYF,TGTGCCAGCAGTTTCTACAGGGGGAACTCTGGAAACACCATATATTTT
NA,TRBV30,NA,TRBJ2-1,CAWNPGLAMVDEQFF,TGTGCCTGGAACCCCGGGTTAGCGATGGTCGATGAGCAGTTCTTC
NA,TRBV25-1,NA,TRBJ1-2,CASSETADSYGYTF,TGTGCCAGCAGTGAAACGGCGGACAGCTATGGCTACACCTTC
TRBD1,TRBV5-8,NA,TRBJ1-5,CASSSGTGWNQPQHF,TGTGCCAGCAGCTCCGGGACAGGGTGGAATCAGCCCCAGCATTTT
NA,TRBV6-5,NA,TRBJ1-5,CASTGRGGQPQHF,TGTGCCAGCACCGGACGAGGGGGTCAGCCCCAGCATTTT
TRBD1,TRBV5-4,few,TRBJ1-4,CASSLNQGGLNEKLFF,TGTGCCAGCAGCTTAAACCAGGGGGGACTTAATGAAAAACTGTTTTTT
TRBD1,TRBV2,NA,TRBJ1-5,CASSQGQGRRQPQHF,TGTGCCAGCAGTCAGGGACAGGGCCGTCGGCAGCCCCAGCATTTT
NA,TRBV9,NA,TRBJ2-5,CASSVDVGQETQYF,TGTGCCAGCAGCGTAGATGTCGGCCAAGAGACCCAGTACTTC
NA,TRBV4-1,NA,TRBJ2-1,CASSPSRVFNEQFF,TGCGCCAGCAGCCCCTCCCGGGTGTTCAATGAGCAGTTCTTC
TRBD1,TRBV19,once,TRBJ1-6,CASSIYGQGNNSPLHF,TGTGCCAGTAGTATCTACGGACAGGGAAATAATTCACCCCTCCACTTT
TRBD2,TRBV3-1/TRBV3-2,NA,TRBJ2-7,CASSQALAGLPGQYF,TGTGCCAGCAGCCAAGCTCTAGCGGGACTCCCCGGGCAGTACTTC
NA,TRBV18,once,TRBJ2-3,CASSPRLLRASTDTQYF,TGTGCCAGCTCACCAAGGTTGCTGAGGGCCAGCACAGATACGCAGTATTTT
NA,TRBV3-1/TRBV3-2,NA,TRBJ2-1,CASSPREFHNEQFF,TGTGCCAGCAGCCCACGGGAGTTCCATAATGAGCAGTTCTTC
TRBD1,TRBV10-1,once,TRBJ2-2,CASSRTGEGELFF,TGCGCCAGCAGCCGGACAGGGGAAGGGGAGCTGTTTTTT
TRBD1,TRBV3-1/TRBV3-2,once,TRBJ1-1,CASSQDRGPSDTEAFF,TGTGCCAGCAGCCAAGATAGGGGGCCGAGCGACACTGAAGCTTTCTTT
NA,TRBV5-1,NA,TRBJ1-1,CASSPTTTNTEAFF,TGCGCCAGCAGCCCCACGACAACGAACACTGAAGCTTTCTTT
NA,TRBV12-3/TRBV12-4,NA,TRBJ1-1,CASRETANTEAFF,TGTGCCAGCAGAGAGACAGCGAACACTGAAGCTTTCTTT
NA,TRBV19,NA,TRBJ1-3,CASQTPSSGNTIYF,TGTGCCAGTCAGACACCAAGCTCTGGAAACACCATATATTTT
NA,TRBV7-2,NA,TRBJ2-5,CASSPTGPRVGETQYF,TGTGCCAGCAGCCCGACCGGGCCGAGGGTCGGGGAGACCCAGTACTTC
NA,TRBV5-1,NA,TRBJ1-1,CASSLDRSRTEAFF,TGCGCCAGCAGCTTGGATCGGTCTCGCACTGAAGCTTTCTTT
NA,TRBV5-4,NA,TRBJ2-6,CASRPGAGFGANVLTF,TGTGCCAGCAGACCCGGCGCAGGATTTGGGGCCAACGTCCTGACTTTC
NA,TRBV29-1,once,TRBJ2-1,CSVAQANEQFF,TGCAGCGTTGCCCAGGCTAATGAGCAGTTCTTC
NA,TRBV6-1,NA,TRBJ2-2,CASSEVGGSNTGELFF,TGTGCCAGCAGTGAAGTAGGGGGATCGAACACCGGGGAGCTGTTTTTT
NA,TRBV7-3,NA,TRBJ2-1,CASSWDTYNEQFF,TGTGCCAGCAGCTGGGACACATACAATGAGCAGTTCTTC
NA,TRBV19,NA,TRBJ2-5,CASRTGPGETQYF,TGTGCCAGTCGGACTGGACCGGGTGAGACCCAGTACTTC
NA,TRBV25-1,NA,TRBJ1-5,CASSEYSEDQPQHF,TGTGCCAGCAGTGAATACAGTGAGGATCAGCCCCAGCATTTT
NA,TRBV21-1,few,TRBJ1-5,CASSKRMDRRKNQPQHF,TGTGCCAGCAGCAAACGAATGGACAGACGTAAAAATCAGCCCCAGCATTTT
NA,TRBV6-2/TRBV6-3,NA,TRBJ2-1,CASSYMILGGQGEQFF,TGTGCCAGCAGTTACATGATTCTGGGGGGGCAGGGGGAGCAGTTCTTC
NA,TRBV30,NA,TRBJ1-6,CAYSVGGDSPLHF,TGTGCCTATAGCGTCGGCGGTGATTCACCCCTCCACTTT
TRBD1,TRBV10-3,NA,TRBJ1-2,CAISPGQIDGYTF,TGTGCCATCAGTCCGGGACAGATTGATGGCTACACCTTC
NA,TRBV28,NA,TRBJ2-3,CASSLKDTQYF,TGTGCCAGCAGTCTTAAAGATACGCAGTATTTT
TRBD2,TRBV5-1,NA,TRBJ2-3,CASSFASGSRPGTDTQYF,TGCGCCAGCAGCTTCGCCAGCGGGAGTCGTCCAGGCACAGATACGCAGTATTTT
TRBD1,TRBV11-2,NA,TRBJ1-4,CASRSLRGRTNEKLFF,TGTGCCAGCAGATCGTTAAGGGGGCGGACTAATGAAAAACTGTTTTTT
NA,TRBV7-6,NA,TRBJ2-7,CASSLLASYEQYF,TGTGCCAGCAGCTTATTGGCTTCCTACGAGCAGTACTTC
TRBD2,TRBV15,few,TRBJ2-2,CATRREGRTGELFF,TGTGCCACCAGGCGGGAGGGCCGGACCGGGGAGCTGTTTTTT
NA,TRBV5-4,NA,TRBJ1-6,CASSEPRGTKSPYNSPLHF,TGTGCCAGCAGCGAACCCCGGGGGACCAAAAGTCCCTATAATTCACCCCTCCACTTT
TRBD1,TRBV5-1,NA,TRBJ1-5,CASSWTGEGNQPQHF,TGCGCCAGCAGTTGGACAGGGGAGGGCAATCAGCCCCAGCATTTT
NA,TRBV4-3,NA,TRBJ2-2,CASSQGPGTGELFF,TGCGCCAGCAGCCAGGGGCCCGGGACCGGGGAGCTGTTTTTT
TRBD1,TRBV30,NA,TRBJ1-2,CAWSVGFAGTGVGYTF,TGTGCCTGGAGTGTAGGGTTCGCCGGGACAGGGGTCGGCTACACCTTC
NA,TRBV10-3,NA,TRBJ2-2,CAISRTGGDTGELFF,TGTGCCATCAGTCGTACAGGGGGGGACACCGGGGAGCTGTTTTTT
NA,TRBV4-3,NA,TRBJ2-1,CASSQGTGMNEQFF,TGCGCCAGCAGCCAAGGTACAGGGATGAATGAGCAGTTCTTC
NA,TRBV11-2,NA,TRBJ2-7,CASSKGDLYEQYF,TGTGCCAGCAGCAAGGGGGACCTCTACGAGCAGTACTTC
NA,TRBV5-4,once,TRBJ2-3,CASSFSGIDTQYF,TGTGCCAGCAGCTTTTCCGGGATAGATACGCAGTATTTT
TRBD1,TRBV28,NA,TRBJ1-2,CATTAGGRSGYTF,TGTGCCACCACCGCAGGGGGCAGGAGTGGCTACACCTTC
NA,TRBV29-1,NA,TRBJ1-4,CSVEPGQGGEKLFF,TGCAGCGTTGAGCCCGGACAAGGTGGGGAAAAACTGTTTTTT
TRBD2,TRBV18,NA,TRBJ2-7,CASSPTSGGTYEQYF,TGTGCCAGCTCACCTACTAGCGGGGGGACTTACGAGCAGTACTTC
NA,TRBV19,NA,TRBJ2-2,CASSIGRVTGELFF,TGTGCCAGTAGTATCGGCAGGGTCACCGGGGAGCTGTTTTTT